This T cell receptor beta chain was captured by sequencing in a study of blood T cell repertoires in COVID-19. Germline trimming cut 3 bases from V and 6 bases from J; bases unmatched to any gene: 3. Germline values: CDR1 MGHDK, CDR2 SYGVNS. This CDR3 comprises 14 residues. Original analysis: Reference gene primer amplification yielded estimated nucleated cell counts. Only in-frame clones appear in the TCRdb table, and some are missing; sequencing was by immunoSEQ multiplex PCR. Clone size and the V and J calls come from that table; the DNA yielded D and trimming. The sample consists of some 200,000 clones, roughly nine tenths of them appearing once. This clone is medium-sized.

This rearrangement joins TRBV25-1 to TRBJ2-2; 8 bases match TRBD1. The TCR comes from a woman in her late teens or twenties who had recovered from COVID-19. Sequencing input: peripheral blood. The chain's CDR3 is CASSETGEAGELFF. The CDR3 DNA reads as TGTGCCAGCAGTGAGACAGGGGAAGCCGGGGAGCTGTTTTTT.